This T cell receptor (beta chain) was recorded in a study of T cell responses to AZD1222 COVID-19 vaccine. Study outcomes and limitations: Spike-specific TCRs gained breadth and depth after people received two AZD1222 doses. Repertoire sampling was restricted to post-peak T cell response timepoints.

Note on this clone: Its specificity is unknown.

The table came from immunoSEQ multiplex PCR; TCRdb's copy has only in-frame clones and leaves some out. There are approximately 220,000 clones in the sample; about 92% occur only once, and roughly 1% lies in the top ten. Trimming stripped 2 bases from V and 2 bases from J, with 12 bases between. Germline V gives CDR1 MNHEY, CDR2 SVGEGT. This CDR3 region has 15 residues. This rearrangement joins TRBV6-2 or TRBV6-3 to TRBJ2-5; D is possibly TRBD2 (7 bases). This TCR derives from an adult in good health. The sample consisted of peripheral blood, taken on day 0 of MenACWY control vaccination. Here the CDR3 DNA reads TGTGCCAGCAGTTACGCGGGGGCAGCGCAAGAGACCCAGTACTTC. Amino acids: CASSYAGAAQETQYF.